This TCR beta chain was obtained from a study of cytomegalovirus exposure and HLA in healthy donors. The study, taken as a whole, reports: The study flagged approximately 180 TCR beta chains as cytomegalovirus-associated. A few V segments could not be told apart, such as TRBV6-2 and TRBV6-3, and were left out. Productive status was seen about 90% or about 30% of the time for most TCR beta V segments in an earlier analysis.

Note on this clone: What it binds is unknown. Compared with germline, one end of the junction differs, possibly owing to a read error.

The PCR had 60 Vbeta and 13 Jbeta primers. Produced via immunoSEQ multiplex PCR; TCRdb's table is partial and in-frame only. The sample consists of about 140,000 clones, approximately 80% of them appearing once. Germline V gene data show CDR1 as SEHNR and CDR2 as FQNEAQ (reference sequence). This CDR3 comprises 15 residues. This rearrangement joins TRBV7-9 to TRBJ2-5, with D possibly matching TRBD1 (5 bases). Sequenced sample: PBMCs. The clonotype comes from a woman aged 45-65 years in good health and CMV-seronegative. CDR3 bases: TGTGCCGGCAGCTTTAGGCAGGGAAGATCGGAGACCCAGTACTTC. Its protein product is CAGSFRQGRSETQYF.